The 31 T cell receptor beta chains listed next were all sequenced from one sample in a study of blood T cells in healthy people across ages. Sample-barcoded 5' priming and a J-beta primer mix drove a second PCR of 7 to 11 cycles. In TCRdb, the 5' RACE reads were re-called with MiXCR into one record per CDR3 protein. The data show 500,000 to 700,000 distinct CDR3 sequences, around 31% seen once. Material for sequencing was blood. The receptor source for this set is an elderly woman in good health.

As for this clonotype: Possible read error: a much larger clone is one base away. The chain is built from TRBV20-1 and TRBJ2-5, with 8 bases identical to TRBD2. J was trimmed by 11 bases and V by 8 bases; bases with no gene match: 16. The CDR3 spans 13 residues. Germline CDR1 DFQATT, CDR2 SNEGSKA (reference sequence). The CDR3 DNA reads TGCAGTTTCGAGGGCGGGGGGAGAAATGAGCAGTACTTC. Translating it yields CSFEGGGRNEQYF.

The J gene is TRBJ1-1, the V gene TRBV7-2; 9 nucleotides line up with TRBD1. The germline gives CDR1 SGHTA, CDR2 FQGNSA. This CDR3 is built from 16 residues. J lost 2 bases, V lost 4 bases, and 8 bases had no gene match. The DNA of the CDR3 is TGTGCCAGCAGCTCACCCGGGACAGGGATTAACACTGAAGCTTTCTTT. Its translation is CASSSPGTGINTEAFF. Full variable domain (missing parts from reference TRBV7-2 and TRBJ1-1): GAGVSQSPSNKVTEKGKDVELRCDPISGHTALYWYRQSLGQGLEFLIYFQGNSAPDKSGLPSDRFSAERTGGSVSTLTIQRTQQEDSAVYLCASSSPGTGINTEAFFGQGTRLTVV.

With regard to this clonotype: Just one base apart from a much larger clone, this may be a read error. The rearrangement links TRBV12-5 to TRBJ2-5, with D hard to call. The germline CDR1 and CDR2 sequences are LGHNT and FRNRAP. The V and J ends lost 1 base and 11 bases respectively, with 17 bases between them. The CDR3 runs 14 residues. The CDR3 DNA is TGTGCTAGTGGTTTGGGTGGTCAGTCTAATCAGCAGTACTTC. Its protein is CASGLGGQSNQQYF. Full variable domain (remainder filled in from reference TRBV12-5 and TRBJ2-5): DARVTQTPRHKVTEMGQEVTMRCQPILGHNTVFWYRQTMMQGLELLAYFRNRAPLDDSGMPKDRFSAEMPDATLATLKIQPSEPRDSAVYFCASGLGGQSNQQYFGPGTRLLVL.

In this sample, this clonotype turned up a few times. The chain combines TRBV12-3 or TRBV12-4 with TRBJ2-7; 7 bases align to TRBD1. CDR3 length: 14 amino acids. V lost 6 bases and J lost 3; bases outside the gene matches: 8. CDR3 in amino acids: CASRRNRGSYEQYF. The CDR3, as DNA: TGTGCCAGCAGACGAAACAGGGGCAGCTACGAGCAGTACTTC.

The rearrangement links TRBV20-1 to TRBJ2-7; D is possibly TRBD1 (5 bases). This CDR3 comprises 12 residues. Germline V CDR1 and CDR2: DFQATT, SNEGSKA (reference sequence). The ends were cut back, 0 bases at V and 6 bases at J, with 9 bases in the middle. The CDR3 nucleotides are TGCAGTGCTAGAGATCCAGGGTTCGAGCAGTACTTC. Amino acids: CSARDPGFEQYF.

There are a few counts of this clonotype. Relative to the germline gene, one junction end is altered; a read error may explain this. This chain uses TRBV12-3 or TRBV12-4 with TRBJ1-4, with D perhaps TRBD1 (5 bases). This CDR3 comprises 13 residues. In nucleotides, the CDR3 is TGTGCCAGCAGAGACAGCCCTAATGAAAAACGGTTTTTT. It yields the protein CASRDSPNEKRFF.

CDR3 bases: TGTGCCAGCAGTCCGGACGGGGGGTACACCGGGGAGCTGTTTTTT. Residues: CASSPDGGYTGELFF. This chain links TRBV12-3 or TRBV12-4 with TRBJ2-2, with TRBD2 matching 7 bases. V gave up 5 bases and J gave up 3 bases; unmatched junction bases: 6. The CDR3 runs to 15 residues.

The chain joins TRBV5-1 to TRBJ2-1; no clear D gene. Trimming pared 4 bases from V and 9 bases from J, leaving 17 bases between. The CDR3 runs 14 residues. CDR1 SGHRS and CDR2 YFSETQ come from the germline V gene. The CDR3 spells CASSVLMDAGEQFF. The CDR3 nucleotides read TGCGCCAGCAGCGTGTTAATGGACGCTGGTGAGCAGTTCTTC.

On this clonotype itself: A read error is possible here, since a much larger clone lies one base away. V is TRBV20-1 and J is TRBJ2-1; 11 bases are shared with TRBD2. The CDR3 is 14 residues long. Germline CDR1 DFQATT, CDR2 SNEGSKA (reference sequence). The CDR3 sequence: CSARGTSGFNEQCF. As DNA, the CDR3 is TGCAGTGCTAGAGGGACTAGCGGGTTTAATGAGCAGTGCTTC.

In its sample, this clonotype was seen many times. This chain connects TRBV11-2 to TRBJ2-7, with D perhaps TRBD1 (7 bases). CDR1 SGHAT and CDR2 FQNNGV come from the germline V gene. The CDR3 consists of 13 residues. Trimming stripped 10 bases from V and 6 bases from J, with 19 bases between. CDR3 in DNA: TGTGCCACCGTCTTGACAGGGAGGAGCGAGCAGTACTTC. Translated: CATVLTGRSEQYF.

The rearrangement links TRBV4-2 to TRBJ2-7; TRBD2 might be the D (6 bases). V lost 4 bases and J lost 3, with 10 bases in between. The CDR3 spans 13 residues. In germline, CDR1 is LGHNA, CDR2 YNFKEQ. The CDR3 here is CASSPGELYEQYF. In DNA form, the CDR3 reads TGTGCCAGCAGCCCGGGGGAGCTCTACGAGCAGTACTTC.

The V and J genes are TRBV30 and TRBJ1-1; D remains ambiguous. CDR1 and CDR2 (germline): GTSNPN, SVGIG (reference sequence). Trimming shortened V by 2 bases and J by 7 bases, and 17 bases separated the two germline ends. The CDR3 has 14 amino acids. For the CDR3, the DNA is TGTGCCTGGAGTACTGGCAAAGGGAAGCTTGAAGCTTTCTTT. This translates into CAWSTGKGKLEAFF.

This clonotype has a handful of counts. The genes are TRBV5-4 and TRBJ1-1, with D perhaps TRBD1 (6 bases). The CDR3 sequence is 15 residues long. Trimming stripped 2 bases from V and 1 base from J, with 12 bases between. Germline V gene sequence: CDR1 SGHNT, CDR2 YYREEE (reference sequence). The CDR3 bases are TGTGCCAGCAGCTTAAAGACGGGACAGAACACTGAAGCTTTCTTT. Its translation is CASSLKTGQNTEAFF.

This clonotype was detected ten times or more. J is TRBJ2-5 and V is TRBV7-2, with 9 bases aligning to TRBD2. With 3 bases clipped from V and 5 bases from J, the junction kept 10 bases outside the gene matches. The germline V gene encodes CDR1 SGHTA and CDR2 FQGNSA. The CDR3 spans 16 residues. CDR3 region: CASSFSPSGIGETQYF. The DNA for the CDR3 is TGTGCCAGCAGCTTCAGTCCTAGCGGGATTGGGGAGACCCAGTACTTC.

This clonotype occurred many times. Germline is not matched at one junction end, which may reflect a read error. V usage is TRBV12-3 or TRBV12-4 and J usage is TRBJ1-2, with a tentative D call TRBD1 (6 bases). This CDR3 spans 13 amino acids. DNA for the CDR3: TGTGCCAGCAGCTTAGGGGGGACGCGGGGCTACACCTTC. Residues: CASSLGGTRGYTF.

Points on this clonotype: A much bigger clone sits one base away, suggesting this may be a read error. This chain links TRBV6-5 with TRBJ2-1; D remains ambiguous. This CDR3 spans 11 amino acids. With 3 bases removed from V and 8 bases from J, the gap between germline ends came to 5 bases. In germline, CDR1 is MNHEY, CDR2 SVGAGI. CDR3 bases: TGTGCCAGCAGTTATGGCGATGAGCAGTTCTTC. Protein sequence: CASSYGDEQFF.

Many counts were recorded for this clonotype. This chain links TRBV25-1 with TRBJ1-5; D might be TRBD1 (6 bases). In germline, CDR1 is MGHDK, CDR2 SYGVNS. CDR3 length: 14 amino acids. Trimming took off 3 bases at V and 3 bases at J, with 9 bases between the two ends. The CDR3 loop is CASSDRGYNQPQHF. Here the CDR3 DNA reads TGTGCCAGCAGTGACAGGGGCTACAATCAGCCCCAGCATTTT.

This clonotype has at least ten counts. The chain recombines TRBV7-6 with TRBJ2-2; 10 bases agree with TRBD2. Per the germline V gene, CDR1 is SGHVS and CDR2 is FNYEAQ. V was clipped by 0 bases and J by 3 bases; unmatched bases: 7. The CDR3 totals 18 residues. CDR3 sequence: CASSLAPASGGYTGELFF. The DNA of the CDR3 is TGTGCCAGCAGCTTAGCCCCCGCTAGCGGGGGATACACCGGGGAGCTGTTTTTT.

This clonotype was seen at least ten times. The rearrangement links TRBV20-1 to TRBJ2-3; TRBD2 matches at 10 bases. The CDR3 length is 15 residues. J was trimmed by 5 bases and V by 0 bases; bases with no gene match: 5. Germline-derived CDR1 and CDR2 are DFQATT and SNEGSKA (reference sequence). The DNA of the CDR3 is TGCAGTGCTAGAGACAGCGGGGGGGCCCTAGATACGCAGTATTTT. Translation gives CSARDSGGALDTQYF.

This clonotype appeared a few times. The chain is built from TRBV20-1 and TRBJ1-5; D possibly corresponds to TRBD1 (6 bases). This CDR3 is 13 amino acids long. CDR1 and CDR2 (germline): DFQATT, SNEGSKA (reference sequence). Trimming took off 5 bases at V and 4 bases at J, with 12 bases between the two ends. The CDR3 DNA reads TGCAGTGCTTTACAGGGCCCTAATCAGCCCCAGCATTTT. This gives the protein CSALQGPNQPQHF.

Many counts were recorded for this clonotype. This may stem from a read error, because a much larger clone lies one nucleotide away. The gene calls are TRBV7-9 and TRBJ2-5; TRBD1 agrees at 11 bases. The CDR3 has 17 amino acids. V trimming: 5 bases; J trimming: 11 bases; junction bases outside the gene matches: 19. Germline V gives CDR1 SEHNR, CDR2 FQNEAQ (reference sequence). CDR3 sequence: CASSHALGTGGINEQYF. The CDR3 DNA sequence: TGTGCCAGCAGCCACGCTTTAGGGACAGGGGGGATCAATGAGCAGTACTTC.

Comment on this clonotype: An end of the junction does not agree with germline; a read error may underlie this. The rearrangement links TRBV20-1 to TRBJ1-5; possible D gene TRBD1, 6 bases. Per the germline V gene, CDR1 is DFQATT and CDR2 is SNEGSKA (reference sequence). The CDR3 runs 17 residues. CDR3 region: CGARDLDGRGSNQPQHF. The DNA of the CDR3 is TGCGGTGCTAGAGACCTGGACGGCAGGGGTAGCAATCAGCCCCAGCATTTT.

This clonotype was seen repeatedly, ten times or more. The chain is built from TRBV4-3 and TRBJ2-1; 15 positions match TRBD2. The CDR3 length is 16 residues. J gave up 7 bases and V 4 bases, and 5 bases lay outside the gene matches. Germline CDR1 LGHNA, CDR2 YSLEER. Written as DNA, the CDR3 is TGCGCCAGCAGCCTCGGGACTAGCGGGGGGAGGAATGAGCAGTTCTTC. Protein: CASSLGTSGGRNEQFF.

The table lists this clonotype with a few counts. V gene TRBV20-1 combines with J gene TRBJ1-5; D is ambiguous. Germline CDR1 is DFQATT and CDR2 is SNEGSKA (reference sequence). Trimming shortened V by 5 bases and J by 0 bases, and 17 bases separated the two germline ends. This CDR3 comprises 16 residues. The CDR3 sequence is CSADGVEGPSNQPQHF. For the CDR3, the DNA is TGCAGTGCTGATGGGGTCGAAGGGCCTAGCAATCAGCCCCAGCATTTT.

The DNA for the CDR3 is TGCAGTGCTGCTCCAGGGCTTGGGCAGCCCCAGCATTTT. It specifies CSAAPGLGQPQHF. The V call is TRBV20-1, the J call TRBJ1-5, with D perhaps matching TRBD1 (5 bases). Germline V CDR1 and CDR2: DFQATT, SNEGSKA (reference sequence). This CDR3 is built from 13 residues. With 5 bases removed from V and 7 bases from J, the gap between germline ends came to 15 bases.

The CDR3 nucleotides are TGTGCCTGGAGTGTACTTGGCAGGGTCGCCTATGGCTACACCTTC. This gives the protein CAWSVLGRVAYGYTF. The V gene is TRBV30, the J gene TRBJ1-2, with D possibly TRBD1 on 5 matching bases. CDR1 GTSNPN and CDR2 SVGIG come from the germline V gene (reference sequence). V dropped 0 bases and J dropped 4 bases, with 15 bases sitting between them. The CDR3 consists of 15 residues.

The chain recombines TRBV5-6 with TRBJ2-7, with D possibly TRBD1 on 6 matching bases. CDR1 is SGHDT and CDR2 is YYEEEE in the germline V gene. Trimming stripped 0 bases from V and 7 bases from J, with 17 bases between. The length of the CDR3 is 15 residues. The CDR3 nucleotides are TGTGCCAGCAGCTTGGTAGGACAGCTCTACAATGAGCAGTACTTC. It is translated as CASSLVGQLYNEQYF.

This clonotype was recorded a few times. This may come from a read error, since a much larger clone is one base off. This CDR3 is CASSLGSGGETQYF. CDR3 in DNA: TGTGCCAGCAGTTTAGGTTCGGGGGGGGAGACCCAGTACTTC. The chain recombines TRBV12-3 or TRBV12-4 with TRBJ2-7; 8 bases map to TRBD2. The J call could be wrong; TRBJ2-5 is a better fit for the DNA end. There are 14 residues in the CDR3.

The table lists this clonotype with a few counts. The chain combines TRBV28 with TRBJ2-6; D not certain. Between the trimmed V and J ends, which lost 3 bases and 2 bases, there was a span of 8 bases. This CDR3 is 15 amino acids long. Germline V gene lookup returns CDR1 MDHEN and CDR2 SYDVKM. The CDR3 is CASSFMGTGANVLTF. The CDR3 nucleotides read TGTGCCAGCAGTTTTATGGGGACTGGGGCCAACGTCCTGACTTTC.

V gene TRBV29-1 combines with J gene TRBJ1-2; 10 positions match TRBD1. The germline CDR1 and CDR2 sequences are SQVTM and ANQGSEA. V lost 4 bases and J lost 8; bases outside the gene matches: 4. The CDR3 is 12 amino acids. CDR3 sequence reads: CSVGDRGRGYTF. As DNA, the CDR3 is TGCAGCGTTGGGGACAGGGGTCGGGGCTACACCTTC.

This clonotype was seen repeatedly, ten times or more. The DNA for the CDR3 is TGTGCCAGCAGTTTATACAACCAAGAGACCCAGTACTTC. Its translation: CASSLYNQETQYF. The chain links TRBV12-3 or TRBV12-4 to TRBJ2-5, with no clear D. V was trimmed by 2 bases and J by 0 bases, leaving 4 bases between them. This CDR3 has 13 amino acids.